Each of the 28 T cell receptor beta chains below was sequenced from the same sample in a study of CD8 T cells in ankylosing spondylitis. TCRdb analysed the 5' RACE reads with MiXCR anew, one entry per CDR3 protein. Of 150,000 to 200,000 distinct CDR3 sequences listed, more than 9% are singletons. The sequencing input was blood, either unsorted or a sorted T cell fraction (not recorded which). These TCRs come from a male donor with ankylosing spondylitis or in good health (not recorded which).

There are many counts of this clonotype. The DNA of the CDR3 is TGTGCCAGCAGTTCCCCCGGGACAGCTAGCTCCTACGAGCAGTACTTC. Translation gives CASSSPGTASSYEQYF. The gene calls are TRBV27 and TRBJ2-7; 7 positions match TRBD1. CDR1 and CDR2 (germline): MNHEY, SMNVEV (reference sequence). The CDR3 is made up of 16 amino acids. Trimming removed 4 bases from V and 0 bases from J; junction bases left unmatched: 9.

This clonotype has at least ten counts. The gene calls are TRBV5-1 and TRBJ2-1; D not resolved. Germline CDR1 is SGHRS and CDR2 is YFSETQ. CDR3 size: 15 residues. Trimming took off 0 bases at V and 3 bases at J, with 10 bases between the two ends. The CDR3 DNA sequence: TGCGCCAGCAGCTTGGAGGGTGCGATCTACAATGAGCAGTTCTTC. It is translated as CASSLEGAIYNEQFF.

This clonotype was seen repeatedly, ten times or more. This chain uses TRBV20-1 with TRBJ2-3; 9 nucleotides line up with TRBD2. Germline V gene lookup returns CDR1 DFQATT and CDR2 SNEGSKA (reference sequence). Trimming cost V 4 bases and J 5 bases; bases outside gene matches: 7. This CDR3 spans 14 amino acids. For the CDR3, the DNA is TGCAGTGCTAACCTAGCGGGGAACCGAGATACGCAGTATTTT. Translation: CSANLAGNRDTQYF.

This clonotype was counted between two and nine times. The chain recombines TRBV27 with TRBJ2-5, with D possibly matching TRBD1 (6 bases). The length of the CDR3 is 16 residues. The germline V gene encodes CDR1 MNHEY and CDR2 SMNVEV (reference sequence). Deletions cut 7 bases from V and 2 bases from J, with 20 bases between. For the CDR3, the DNA is TGTGCCAGCACTTTCGCCCGGACAGTACGTCAAGAGACCCAGTACTTC. Amino acid sequence: CASTFARTVRQETQYF.

Ten or more counts support this clonotype. The genes are TRBV6-6 and TRBJ2-7; possibly TRBD1 for D (5 bases). The CDR3 consists of 12 residues. Germline V gives CDR1 MNHNY, CDR2 SVGAGI (reference sequence). The V end was cut by 6 bases, the J end by 3 bases, with 9 bases between. The DNA of the CDR3 is TGTGCCAGCAGCAAGGACAACTACGAGCAGTACTTC. It yields the protein CASSKDNYEQYF.

Ten or more counts support this clonotype. This chain joins TRBV4-1 and TRBJ2-2; 7 bases are shared with TRBD2. The CDR3 contains 19 residues. Trimming took 4 bases from V and 5 from J; bases not matched to a gene: 19. Germline lookup yields CDR1 MGHRA and CDR2 YSYEKL. The CDR3 spells CASSPQSLKLAWGTGELFF. In nucleotides, the CDR3 is TGCGCCAGCAGCCCCCAATCCCTGAAACTAGCGTGGGGGACCGGGGAGCTGTTTTTT.

The table lists this clonotype with a few counts. The chain carries TRBV7-9 and TRBJ2-7, with a tentative D call TRBD1 (6 bases). The CDR3 is 14 residues long. V lost 5 bases, J lost 2 bases, and 13 bases lay in between. Germline V lookup: CDR1 SEHNR, CDR2 FQNEAQ (reference sequence). CDR3: CASSLGQRAYEQYF. The CDR3 nucleotides are TGTGCCAGCAGCCTGGGACAACGGGCCTACGAGCAGTACTTC.

This clonotype was detected only a few times. The chain joins TRBV20-1 to TRBJ2-3; D is uncertain. Per the germline V gene, CDR1 is DFQATT and CDR2 is SNEGSKA (reference sequence). The CDR3 length is 11 residues. Trimming pared 4 bases from V and 4 bases from J, leaving 6 bases between. DNA of the CDR3: TGCAGTGCTATTCGGTCAGATACGCAGTATTTT. This encodes CSAIRSDTQYF.

Many counts were recorded for this clonotype. The chain links TRBV5-1 to TRBJ2-3, with D possibly matching TRBD2 (5 bases). Deletions cut 0 bases from V and 9 bases from J, with 11 bases between. The germline gives CDR1 SGHRS, CDR2 YFSETQ. This CDR3 comprises 13 residues. This chain's CDR3 is CASSLERTGTQYF. The CDR3 DNA sequence: TGCGCCAGCAGCTTGGAGCGGACGGGGACGCAGTATTTT.

V gene TRBV3-1 combines with J gene TRBJ1-4, with TRBD1 identical over 7 bases. Germline V gene data show CDR1 as LGHDT and CDR2 as YNNKEL (reference sequence). V gave up 6 bases and J gave up 2 bases; unmatched junction bases: 6. The CDR3 sequence is 15 residues long. The CDR3 is CASSRLQGTNEKLFF. CDR3 coding DNA: TGTGCCAGCAGTCGTCTACAGGGGACTAATGAAAAACTGTTTTTT.

The sample holds many counts of this clonotype. The V call is TRBV7-9, the J call TRBJ1-5; D ambiguous. CDR1 SEHNR and CDR2 FQNEAQ come from the germline V gene (reference sequence). The CDR3 consists of 12 residues. The ends were cut back, 1 base at V and 3 bases at J, with 1 base in the middle. The CDR3 nucleotides are TGTGCCAGCAGCTTAGTCAATCAGCCCCAGCATTTT. This codes for CASSLVNQPQHF.

At least ten counts were recorded for this clonotype. J is TRBJ2-3 and V is TRBV7-7, with 9 bases lining up with TRBD1. The CDR3 contains 14 residues. Germline loops: CDR1 SSHAT, CDR2 FNYEAQ (reference sequence). With 2 bases clipped from V and 6 bases from J, the junction kept 3 bases outside the gene matches. As DNA, the CDR3 is TGTGCCAGCAGCTTAACAGGGGGCAGGGATACGCAGTATTTT. Translated, it gives CASSLTGGRDTQYF.

This clonotype has a count of ten or more. The V gene is TRBV6-5, the J gene TRBJ1-2; 9 nucleotides align to TRBD1. The CDR3 has 15 residues. Trimming cost V 2 bases and J 8 bases; bases outside gene matches: 9. Per the germline V gene, CDR1 is MNHEY and CDR2 is SVGAGI. The CDR3 region has the DNA TGTGCCAGCAGTTACGGGACAGGGCAGACGTGGGGCTACACCTTC. Its protein is CASSYGTGQTWGYTF.

At least ten counts were recorded for this clonotype. The gene calls are TRBV30 and TRBJ2-5; D not certain. Trimming cost V 0 bases and J 1 base, with 6 bases left between them. CDR3 length: 13 amino acids. In germline, CDR1 is GTSNPN, CDR2 SVGIG (reference sequence). The CDR3 DNA reads as TGTGCCTGGAGTGTATCAGTCCAAGAGACCCAGTACTTC. Translation gives CAWSVSVQETQYF.

This clonotype was seen at least ten times. The chain is built from TRBV15 and TRBJ2-2, with D perhaps matching TRBD1 or TRBD2 (6 bases each). Germline CDR1 reads LNHNV; CDR2 reads YYDKDF (reference sequence). The CDR3 loop spans 17 amino acids. Deletions cut 1 base from V and 1 base from J, with 13 bases between. Here the CDR3 DNA reads TGTGCCACCAGCAGAGGACGAGGAGGGGGGAACACCGGGGAGCTGTTTTTT. This translates into CATSRGRGGGNTGELFF. The full variable domain, its missing parts supplied by reference TRBV15 and TRBJ2-2, is DAMVIQNPRYQVTQFGKPVTLSCSQTLNHNVMYWYQQKSSQAPKLLFHYYDKDFNNEADTPDNFQSRRPNTSFCFLDIRSPGLGDTAMYLCATSRGRGGGNTGELFFGEGSRLTVL.

At least ten counts were recorded for this clonotype. The DNA for the CDR3 is TGTGCCAGCAGCTCTGGCCTAGCGGGACCAAGCTCCTACAATGAGCAGTTCTTC. Translating it yields CASSSGLAGPSSYNEQFF. The genes are TRBV7-4 and TRBJ2-1, with 9 positions matching TRBD2. Germline CDR1 reads SGHVT; CDR2 reads SQSDAQ. With V trimmed by 4 bases and J by 0 bases, 10 bases remained unmatched. The CDR3 runs to 18 residues.

This clonotype was detected ten times or more. J is TRBJ1-5 and V is TRBV28; D unclear. The CDR3 sequence is 13 residues long. Germline V gene sequence: CDR1 MDHEN, CDR2 SYDVKM. The ends were cut back, 7 bases at V and 2 bases at J, with 9 bases in the middle. The CDR3 DNA sequence: TGTGCCAGCACCACTCAGGGCAATCAGCCCCAGCATTTT. This translates into CASTTQGNQPQHF.

This chain links TRBV11-2 with TRBJ2-3; TRBD1 matches at 7 bases. This CDR3 region has 14 residues. V lost 5 bases and J lost 3; bases outside the gene matches: 5. Germline CDR1 is SGHAT and CDR2 is FQNNGV. CDR3 nucleotide sequence: TGTGCCAGCAGCCTCGGACAGGAGACAGATACGCAGTATTTT. It specifies CASSLGQETDTQYF.

In this sample, this clonotype turned up many times. The junction does not match germline at one end; this may be a read error. The chain employs TRBV5-1 and TRBJ2-1; 7 nucleotides line up with TRBD2. Germline lookup yields CDR1 SGHRS and CDR2 YFSETQ. This CDR3 has 15 residues. The CDR3: CASSLGWTSYNEQFF. For the CDR3, the DNA is TGCGCCAGCAGCTTGGGGTGGACTAGTTACAATGAGCAATTCTTC.

The chain couples TRBV12-3 or TRBV12-4 to TRBJ1-3; D unclear. The CDR3 is 15 residues long. V lost 2 bases and J 0 bases, leaving 8 bases between the germline ends. CDR3 protein: CASSLQAISGNTIYF. In DNA, the CDR3 is TGTGCCAGCAGTTTACAGGCGATCTCTGGAAACACCATATATTTT.

This clonotype was detected ten times or more. The chain links TRBV10-3 to TRBJ2-5, with 10 bases fitting TRBD2. The CDR3 has 13 amino acids. The germline V gene encodes CDR1 ENHRY and CDR2 SYGVKD. V gave up 6 bases and J gave up 3 bases; unmatched junction bases: 1. The CDR3 DNA is TGTGCCATCAGGGGGACTAGCGAAGAGACCCAGTACTTC. Amino acid sequence: CAIRGTSEETQYF.

Worth noting for this clonotype: Relative to the germline gene, one junction end is altered; a read error may explain this. The V and J genes are TRBV10-3 and TRBJ2-3; TRBD1 or TRBD2 may be the D gene (5 bases each). This CDR3 has 14 amino acids. The germline gives CDR1 ENHRY, CDR2 SYGVKD. The CDR3 is CALRRDAITDTQYF. The CDR3 region has the DNA TGTGCCCTCAGAAGGGACGCTATCACAGATACGCAGTATTTT.

This clonotype was recorded many times. This chain links TRBV6-1 with TRBJ2-2; D is unresolved. Germline values: CDR1 MNHNS, CDR2 SASEGT. The length of the CDR3 is 13 residues. Trimming removed 7 bases from V and 1 base from J, with 7 bases in between. In DNA form, the CDR3 reads TGTGCCAGCATAGGCCTGAACACCGGGGAGCTGTTTTTT. Translating it yields CASIGLNTGELFF.

Ten or more counts support this clonotype. The rearrangement joins TRBV12-3 or TRBV12-4 to TRBJ2-5; TRBD2 agrees at 11 bases. The CDR3 has 15 amino acids. The trim removed 7 bases at V and 7 bases at J, leaving 11 bases unmatched. CDR3 coding DNA: TGTGCCAGCAAAACTAGCGGGAGCGGGTTAGGGACCCAGTACTTC. Protein sequence: CASKTSGSGLGTQYF.

This chain connects TRBV10-3 to TRBJ2-6, with TRBD1 matching 9 bases. V shed 6 bases and J 2 bases; nucleotides not matched to a gene: 5. This CDR3 spans 16 amino acids. CDR1 and CDR2 (germline): ENHRY, SYGVKD. This CDR3 reads CAIRTGGETGANVLTF. CDR3 nucleotides: TGTGCCATCAGAACAGGGGGCGAAACTGGGGCCAACGTCCTGACTTTC.

This clonotype was counted at least ten times. The gene calls are TRBV10-3 and TRBJ1-2; D remains ambiguous. From germline, CDR1 is ENHRY and CDR2 SYGVKD. The CDR3 consists of 13 residues. V shed 4 bases and J shed 8 bases, with 14 bases lying between them. The CDR3 DNA follows: TGTGCCATCAGTGGAACCCCCGAGCGGGGCTACACCTTC. Translation gives CAISGTPERGYTF.

J is TRBJ1-1 and V is TRBV5-1; D is undetermined. V lost 0 bases to trimming and J lost 1 base, with 10 bases between them. The germline V gene has CDR1 SGHRS and CDR2 YFSETQ. The CDR3 loop spans 15 amino acids. The CDR3 loop is CASSLVWGRNTEAFF. CDR3 nucleotides: TGCGCCAGCAGCTTGGTTTGGGGTCGGAACACTGAAGCTTTCTTT.

This clonotype was seen ten or more times. The V and J genes are TRBV5-5 and TRBJ2-5, with TRBD2 identical over 7 bases. From germline, CDR1 is SGHKS and CDR2 YYEKEE (reference sequence). V shed 4 bases, J shed 0 bases, and the junction held 9 bases outside the gene matches. This CDR3 is 16 amino acids long. The CDR3 DNA follows: TGTGCCAGCAGCAGACCTAGCGGAGACGACCAAGAGACCCAGTACTTC. Amino acids: CASSRPSGDDQETQYF.